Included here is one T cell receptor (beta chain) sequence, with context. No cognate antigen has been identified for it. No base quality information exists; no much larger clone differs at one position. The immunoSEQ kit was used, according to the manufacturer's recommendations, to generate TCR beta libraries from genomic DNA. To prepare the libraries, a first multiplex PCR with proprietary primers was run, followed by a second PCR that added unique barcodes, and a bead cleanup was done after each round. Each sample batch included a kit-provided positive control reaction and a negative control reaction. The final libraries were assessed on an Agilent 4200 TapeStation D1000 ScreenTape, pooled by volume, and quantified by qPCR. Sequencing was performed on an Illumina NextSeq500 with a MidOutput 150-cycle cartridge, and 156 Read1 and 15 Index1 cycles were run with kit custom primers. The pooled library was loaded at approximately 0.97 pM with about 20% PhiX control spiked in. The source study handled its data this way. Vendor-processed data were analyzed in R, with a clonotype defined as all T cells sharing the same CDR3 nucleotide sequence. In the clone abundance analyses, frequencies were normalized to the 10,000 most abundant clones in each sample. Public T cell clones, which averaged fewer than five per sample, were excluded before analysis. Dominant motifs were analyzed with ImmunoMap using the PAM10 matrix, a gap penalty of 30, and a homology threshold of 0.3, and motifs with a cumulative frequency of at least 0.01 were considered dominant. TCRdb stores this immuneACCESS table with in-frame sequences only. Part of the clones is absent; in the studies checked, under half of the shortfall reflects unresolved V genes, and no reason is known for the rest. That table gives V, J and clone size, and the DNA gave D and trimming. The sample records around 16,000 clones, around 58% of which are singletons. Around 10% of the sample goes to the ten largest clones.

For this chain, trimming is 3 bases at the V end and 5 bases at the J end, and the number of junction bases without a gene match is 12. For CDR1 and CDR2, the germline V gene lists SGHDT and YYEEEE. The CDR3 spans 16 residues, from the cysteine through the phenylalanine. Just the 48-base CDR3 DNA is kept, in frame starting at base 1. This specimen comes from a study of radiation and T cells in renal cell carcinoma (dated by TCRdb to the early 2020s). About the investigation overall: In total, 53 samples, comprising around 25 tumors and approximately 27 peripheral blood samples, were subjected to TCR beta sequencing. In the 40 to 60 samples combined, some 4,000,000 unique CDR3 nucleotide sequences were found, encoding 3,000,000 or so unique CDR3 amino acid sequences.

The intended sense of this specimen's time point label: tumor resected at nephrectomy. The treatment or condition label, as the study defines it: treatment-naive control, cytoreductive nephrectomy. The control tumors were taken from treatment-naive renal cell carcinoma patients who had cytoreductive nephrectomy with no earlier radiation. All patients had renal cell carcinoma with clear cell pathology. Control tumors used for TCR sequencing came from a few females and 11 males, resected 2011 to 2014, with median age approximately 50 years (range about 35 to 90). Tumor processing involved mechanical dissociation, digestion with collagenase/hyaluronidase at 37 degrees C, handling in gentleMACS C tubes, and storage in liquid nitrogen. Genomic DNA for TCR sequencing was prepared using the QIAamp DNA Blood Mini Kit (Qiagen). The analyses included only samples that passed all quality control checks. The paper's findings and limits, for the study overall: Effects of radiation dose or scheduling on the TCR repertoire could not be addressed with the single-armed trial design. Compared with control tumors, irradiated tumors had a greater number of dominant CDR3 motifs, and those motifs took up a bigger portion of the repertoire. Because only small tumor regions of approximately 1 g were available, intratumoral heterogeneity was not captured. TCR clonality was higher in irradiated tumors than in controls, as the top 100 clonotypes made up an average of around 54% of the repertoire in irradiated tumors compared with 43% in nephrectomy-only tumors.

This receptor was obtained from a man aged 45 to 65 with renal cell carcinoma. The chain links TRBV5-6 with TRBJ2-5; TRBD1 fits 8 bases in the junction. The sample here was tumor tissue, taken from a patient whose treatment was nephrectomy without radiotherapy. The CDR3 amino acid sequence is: CASSWLGGQGAETQYF. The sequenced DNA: TGTGCCAGCAGCTGGTTAGGGGGTCAGGGGGCCGAGACCCAGTACTTC.